This TCR beta chain was sequenced during a study of metastatic and nonmetastatic thyroid tumors. On the study more broadly: Comparison of repertoires was carried out across blood and tumor or nodule tissue from malignant and benign thyroid patients. Findings of the study overall: In blood and tumor, TCR beta diversity was reportedly significantly higher in malignant thyroid tumors than in benign nodules.

The CDR3 length is 15 residues. Per the germline V gene, CDR1 is MRHNA and CDR2 is SNTAGT. V lost 5 bases to trimming and J lost 4 bases; unmatched junction nucleotides: 6. A note on this clone: Antigen specificity is unknown.

TCRdb reprocessed the PCR reads via MiXCR. The table lists tens of thousands of clones, approximately 16% of them singletons. Among the patients, none had received any treatment before thyroid surgery. This chain uses TRBV6-4 with TRBJ2-1, with 9 bases fitting TRBD1. The sequence derives from a female donor with papillary thyroid cancer or a benign thyroid nodule (not recorded which). Some clones in this sample may be carry-over from other donors' samples. Sequencing was carried out using tumor tissue. The DNA of the CDR3 is TGTGCCAGCAGTCGGGACAGGGACGAATACAATGAGCAGTTCTTC. Encoded protein: CASSRDRDEYNEQFF.